This T cell receptor (beta chain) was documented in a study of cytomegalovirus exposure and HLA in healthy donors. A multiplex PCR was run with 60 Vbeta primers and 13 Jbeta primers. Generated by immunoSEQ multiplex PCR, the TCRdb table keeps only in-frame clones and is missing some. The table lists 50,000 or so clones. CDR3 length: 12 amino acids. Trimming removed 6 bases from V and 4 bases from J, with 7 bases in between. The germline V gene encodes CDR1 LNHNV and CDR2 YYDKDF (reference sequence). The chain links TRBV15 to TRBJ1-5; D gene uncertain. Source material: PBMCs. The clonotype comes from a woman between 40 and 50 years old in good health and CMV-seronegative. DNA for the CDR3: TGTGCCACCAGTACTCCTAATCAGCCCCAGCATTTT. Amino acid sequence: CATSTPNQPQHF.